This TCR beta chain was recovered during a study of blood T cell repertoires in COVID-19. At the level of the study: The analysed material was cDNA or gDNA that came from T cells, B-cell-depleted T cells, or PBMCs.

Clones were sequenced by immunoSEQ multiplex PCR, and TCRdb holds only the in-frame ones, with some missing. The sample consists of 100,000 to 150,000 clones, roughly 90% of them appearing once. After removal of 6 bases from V and 0 bases from J, the junction contained 8 bases not matched to a gene. The CDR3 loop spans 16 amino acids. Germline CDR1 is MRHNA and CDR2 is SNTAGT. Sequencing used peripheral blood. The chain links TRBV6-4 to TRBJ2-1, with 7 bases that match TRBD2. This clonotype originated in a man over 45 with COVID-19, enrolled during active disease. The CDR3 protein is CASSRTGEGSYNEQFF. CDR3 DNA: TGTGCCAGCAGCCGAACTGGGGAGGGCTCCTACAATGAGCAGTTCTTC.